Below, one T cell receptor beta chain is given with its context. Its cognate antigen has yet to be identified. Per-base quality was not reported, and no clone a single base away is much larger than it. The immunoSEQ Assay was used to sequence TCRbeta CDR3 regions. After extraction, genomic DNA underwent amplification by bias-controlled multiplex PCR, followed by high-throughput sequencing. The study's processing was this. To quantify the absolute abundance of every unique TCRbeta CDR3 region, sequences were collapsed and filtered. Usable DNA was measured by amplifying reference genes present in all nucleated cells, and TCRbeta template counts were normalized to that usable DNA to estimate T cell fraction. Repertoire TCRs were annotated as SARS-CoV-2-specific by exact matching of V gene, CDR3 amino acid sequence and J gene to a known reactive TCR set. The reference SARS-CoV-2 TCR set came from MIRA and was filtered for enrichment in COVID-19-positive ImmuneCODE repertoires, removing public or cross-reactive TCRs. Using the MIRA antigens, annotated TCRs were further analysed by specific ORF or by position within an ORF. Breadth was defined as annotated unique rearrangements over total unique productive rearrangements; depth was the summed frequency of those rearrangements. Two-sided Wilcoxon rank-sum tests were applied when comparing TCR breadth between groups. TCRdb carries this immuneACCESS record with in-frame sequences only. Its versions omit some clonotypes, under half of them owing to an unresolved V gene in the studies checked, with the rest unexplained. V, J and clone size derive from that table, while D and trimming were established from the DNA sequence. Here the sample has some 410,000 clones; roughly 90% occur a single time. The ten biggest clones cover around 1.7% of the sample.

This specimen's treatment or condition label, interpreted: about 20 received Ad26.COV2.S at low or high dose, single or two shots; roughly 5 received placebo; per-sample allocation not given. For vaccine and placebo recipients, repertoires were sequenced using samples collected on day 63 after the first injection. Cohort 1b enrolled roughly 25 adults aged 18-55 years at a single site in Boston, USA, between 29 July and 7 August 2020. Ad26.COV2.S consisted of a replication-incompetent adenovirus type 26 vector by which a prefusion-stabilized SARS-CoV-2 spike protein from the original Wuhan strain was expressed. The data originate from a study of Ad26.COV2.S vaccination and SARS-CoV-2 variants (dated by TCRdb to the early 2020s). The study in broad terms: Vaccine-arm donors were drawn from COV1001, a multicentre, randomized, double-blind, placebo-controlled phase I-IIa trial of Ad26.COV2.S in healthy adults. Ad26.COV2.S was administered intramuscularly at 5 x 10^10 or 1 x 10^11 viral particles, either as a single shot or as two shots given 56 days apart. The specificity and breadth of SARS-CoV-2-reactive T cell receptors after Ad26.COV2.S vaccination were assessed by TCRbeta repertoire sequencing. The TCR-sequenced set comprised approximately 30 samples: around 20 Ad26.COV2.S vaccine recipients, 5 placebo recipients and 8 SARS-CoV-2 convalescent individuals. Trial participants were randomized into five groups of five, in which low-dose or high-dose Ad26.COV2.S was given once or twice, or placebo was given on both occasions. Investigators remained blinded to trial group allocation during experiments and outcome assessment.

The full study reports these points: Non-spike TCR breadth was comparable between vaccine and placebo recipients, consistent with the vaccine containing only spike. The study was not powered to compare responses between vaccine doses or regimens. Compared with placebo recipients, Ad26.COV2.S recipients showed higher spike-specific TCR breadth (P = 0.0014). After vaccination, spike-specific CD8+ and CD4+ T cell responses were reported to show substantial breadth. According to the authors, total T cell responses may have been underestimated by the TCR breadth and depth analyses.

The TCR sequence derives from a person aged 18-60 years who received the Ad26.COV2.S COVID-19 vaccine or a placebo. Sequenced here: peripheral blood, sampled in a trial of Ad26.COV2.S vaccine versus placebo.

The DNA is TGTGCCAGCAGCGCCTCGGGAGAGACAGATACGCAGTATTTT. This gives the protein CASSASGETDTQYF. The sequence joins TRBV5-4 to TRBJ2-3, with TRBD2 tentatively as D gene (6 bases match). V sheds 4 bases and J sheds 3 bases, leaving 12 bases between their ends. From its cysteine to its phenylalanine, the CDR3 spans 14 amino acids. Solely the CDR3 DNA is kept, with 42 bases framed from the first base. CDR1 and CDR2 (SGHNT, YYREEE) derive from the germline V gene (reference sequence).